One sample yielded the 3 T cell receptor beta chains listed below, sequenced in a study of blood T cell repertoires in COVID-19. Sequencing used immunoSEQ multiplex PCR; TCRdb keeps in-frame clones, though not all of them. This sample has 95,000 to 150,000 clones; around 87% occur once, and the top ten carry 25% to 35%. The sequenced material came from peripheral blood. The receptor source for this set is a woman in her 70s with acute or convalescent COVID-19.

The rearrangement uses TRBV6-5 and TRBJ1-6; D is undetermined. V was clipped by 2 bases and J by 7 bases, with 9 bases between them. The length of the CDR3 is 14 residues. Germline loops: CDR1 MNHEY, CDR2 SVGAGI. CDR3 sequence reads: CASSYTEINSPLHF. CDR3 DNA sequence: TGTGCCAGCAGTTACACAGAGATAAATTCACCCCTCCACTTT.

This clone was observed once. The CDR3 region is CASSGQKSTDTQYF. The CDR3 nucleotides read TGCGCCAGCAGTGGGCAGAAAAGCACAGATACGCAGTATTTT. The rearrangement links TRBV10-2 to TRBJ2-3; no definite D call. Germline loops: CDR1 WSHSY, CDR2 SAAADI. The CDR3 is 14 amino acids. Trimming pared 4 bases from V and 0 bases from J, leaving 8 bases between.

This chain uses TRBV19 with TRBJ1-4, with TRBD1 matching over 9 bases. Per the germline V gene, CDR1 is LNHDA and CDR2 is SQIVND (reference sequence). Trimming cost V 3 bases and J 6 bases; bases outside gene matches: 2. The CDR3 has 14 amino acids. The CDR3 DNA is TGTGCCAGTAGTATTGACAGGGGGGATGAAAAACTGTTTTTT. Its protein product is CASSIDRGDEKLFF.